This T cell receptor beta chain was documented in a study of blood T cell repertoires in COVID-19. Study details: Samples representing acute and convalescent COVID-19 were sourced from the United States, Italy and Spain.

Each participant's cohort was designated according to participant-reported clinical history. Donors in Cohort 3 who had recovered were those with two negative PCRs, healthcare professional clearance, or resolution of their symptoms. Clones were read by immunoSEQ multiplex PCR, and TCRdb kept only the in-frame ones, dropping some. Of about 410,000 clones listed, roughly 86% are singletons. The CDR3 has 14 residues. Germline V CDR1 and CDR2: MNHEY, SMNVEV (reference sequence). V lost 1 base and J lost 11; bases outside the gene matches: 9. The specimen sequenced was PBMCs or T cells enriched from blood (not recorded which). The TCR originated in a woman in her 30s who had recovered from COVID-19. This chain connects TRBV27 to TRBJ1-1; 8 bases align to TRBD1. The CDR3 is CASSLLPGGAPAFF. CDR3 coding DNA: TGTGCCAGCAGTTTATTACCAGGGGGCGCTCCCGCTTTCTTT.